These T cell receptor beta chains were read from a single sample in a study of T cell repertoires in aging, cancer and after chemotherapy. One entry per CDR3 protein, called by TCRdb with MiXCR from the multiplex PCR reads. The profile shows about 2,700 distinct CDR3 sequences, 58% of them singletons. Sequences were obtained from blood. The receptors derive from a human donor with a solid tumor. Both conserved end residues are part of each CDR3. D genes are given only for firm matches. Expanded clones get a size class; other rows say once, few or many, or leave the size out.

TRBJ2-5,NA,TRBV19,15,NA,TGTGCCAGTAGTACTCTTCCGGGGACCCAAGAGACCCAGTACTTC,CASSTLPGTQETQYF
TRBJ1-3,NA,TRBV6-5,18,NA,TGTGCCAGCAGTTATAGTCGCCCAGGCGGTTTGGCTGGAAACACCATATATTTT,CASSYSRPGGLAGNTIYF
TRBJ2-7,TRBD1,TRBV6-2/TRBV6-3,16,NA,TGTGCCAGCAGTCGAGCCCGGGACAGGTCCTTTAGGGAGCAGTACTTC,CASSRARDRSFREQYF
TRBJ1-3,TRBD1,TRBV12-3/TRBV12-4,14,NA,TGTGCCAGCAGAAAACAGGGGTCTGGAAACACCATATATTTT,CASRKQGSGNTIYF
TRBJ1-2,NA,TRBV11-2,13,few,TGTGCCAGCAGCTCTACTACCGGGGGGCCCTACACCTTC,CASSSTTGGPYTF
TRBJ2-2,NA,TRBV27,12,few,TGTGCCAGCAGTTTATTTCCCGGGGAGCTGTTTTTT,CASSLFPGELFF
TRBJ2-5,TRBD2,TRBV11-2,14,NA,TGTGCCAGCAGCCCACTAGCGACCGAAGAGACCCAGTACTTC,CASSPLATEETQYF
TRBJ2-1,NA,TRBV28,12,hyperexpanded,TGTGCCACCACGCGGAACTACAATGAGCAGTTCTTC,CATTRNYNEQFF
TRBJ2-5,NA,TRBV27,15,NA,TGTGCCAGCAGTTTATCGTGGGGGAACCAAGAGACCCAGTACTTC,CASSLSWGNQETQYF
TRBJ2-2,NA,TRBV6-5,12,NA,TGTGCCGCCCGCGTGGGTGCCGGGGAGCTGTTTTTT,CAARVGAGELFF
TRBJ2-7,NA,TRBV6-5,13,NA,TGTGCCAGCAGTTACTACAGGGGGGGTGAGCAGTACTTC,CASSYYRGGEQYF
TRBJ2-1,NA,TRBV6-5,16,NA,TGTGCCAGCAGTTATAAGTATTCGGCAGGCCGACCCGGGCAGTTCTTC,CASSYKYSAGRPGQFF
TRBJ2-7,TRBD2,TRBV20-1,12,NA,TGCAGTGGCGTCGGGAGGTCGGGAGAGCAGTACTTC,CSGVGRSGEQYF
TRBJ1-1,NA,TRBV29-1,13,NA,TGCAGCGTTGAATTAGGGGCAATGACCGAAGCTTTCTTT,CSVELGAMTEAFF
TRBJ1-2,NA,TRBV5-6,16,once,TGTGCCAGCAGCTTGGGCCGCGGGGCGGGGGCGTATGGCTACACCTTC,CASSLGRGAGAYGYTF
TRBJ1-1,NA,TRBV18,15,NA,TGTGCCAGCTCACCGAACGTGGGGGGCGGGACTGAAGCTTTCTTT,CASSPNVGGGTEAFF
TRBJ1-6,NA,TRBV6-5,13,NA,TGTGCCAGCAGGAGGGGCGGAGACTCACCCCTCCACTTT,CASRRGGDSPLHF
TRBJ2-7,NA,TRBV19,15,few,TGTGCCAGTAGTATAGATGCGGGGAGCTCCTACGAGCAGTACTTC,CASSIDAGSSYEQYF
TRBJ2-7,TRBD2,TRBV6-5,15,NA,TGTGCCAGCAGTTACTCGACTAGCGGGGGGTACGAGCAGTACTTC,CASSYSTSGGYEQYF
TRBJ1-1,NA,TRBV5-4,16,NA,TGTGCCAGCAGATTGGGGGAGGGGGTTACGAACACTGAAGCTTTCTTT,CASRLGEGVTNTEAFF
TRBJ1-6,NA,TRBV7-9,14,NA,TGTGCCAGCAGCTTCGTAGGGAGTCATTCACCCCTCCACTTT,CASSFVGSHSPLHF
TRBJ1-1,TRBD1,TRBV20-1,14,NA,TGCAGTGCAGAGGGGACAGGGTACGGCACTGAAGCTTTCTTT,CSAEGTGYGTEAFF
TRBJ1-3,NA,TRBV30,16,NA,TGTGCCTGGACACCTGACCGCTCTCTCGCCGGAAACACCATATATTTT,CAWTPDRSLAGNTIYF
TRBJ2-1,NA,TRBV7-3,11,few,TGTGCCAGCAGAAACTACAATGAGCAGTTCTTC,CASRNYNEQFF
TRBJ2-3,TRBD2,TRBV27,16,few,TGTGCCAGCAGTGCATCGACTAGCGGGTCGACAGATACGCAGTATTTT,CASSASTSGSTDTQYF
TRBJ1-6,TRBD1,TRBV5-4,15,few,TGTGCCAGCAGCTTGACCGGGGACAGTAATTCACCCCTCCACTTT,CASSLTGDSNSPLHF
TRBJ2-5,NA,TRBV28,14,NA,TGTGCCAGCAGTTTGGCGGGCTTCCAAGAGACCCAGTACTTC,CASSLAGFQETQYF
TRBJ2-5,NA,TRBV28,13,NA,TGTGCAGGCCGGCGAGCCTCCGGGGAGACCCAGTACTTC,CAGRRASGETQYF
TRBJ1-1,TRBD1,TRBV5-1,14,NA,TGTGCCAGCAGCTTCTCCGGGACAGGGACTGAAGCTTTCTTT,CASSFSGTGTEAFF
TRBJ2-1,TRBD1,TRBV27,15,NA,TGTGCCAGCAGACGAGTAACAGGGGTAGTGAATGAGCAGTTCTTC,CASRRVTGVVNEQFF
TRBJ2-5,NA,TRBV19,13,NA,TGTACCAGTAGTATAGACAGGTGGAAGACCCAGTACTTC,CTSSIDRWKTQYF
TRBJ1-6,NA,TRBV6-5,17,NA,TGTGCCAGCAGTTACTCGAGGGGGGGCGCGGGTAATTCACCCCTCCACTTT,CASSYSRGGAGNSPLHF
TRBJ2-1,NA,TRBV19,19,NA,TGTGCCAGTAGTATCCCCCAAGACTATGGCCGGGGTTTTAACAATGAGCAGTTCTTC,CASSIPQDYGRGFNNEQFF
TRBJ1-5,TRBD1,TRBV27,12,NA,TGTGCCAGCATCCTAGACAGGGCGCCCCAGCATTTT,CASILDRAPQHF
TRBJ2-2,NA,TRBV6-4,13,NA,TGTGCCAGCAGTGACGGGGACACCGGGGAGCTGTTTTTT,CASSDGDTGELFF
TRBJ1-1,NA,TRBV7-2,14,NA,TGTGCCAGCAGCTGGGAGGGGAAGGGCGCTGAAGCTTTCTTT,CASSWEGKGAEAFF
TRBJ1-1,TRBD1,TRBV12-3/TRBV12-4,11,NA,TGTGCCAGCAGTTTGGGGACAGGAGCTTTCTTT,CASSLGTGAFF
TRBJ2-7,NA,TRBV15,15,few,TGTGCCACCAGCAGTGTCGTTGCAGCCACCTACGAGCAGTACTTC,CATSSVVAATYEQYF
TRBJ1-2,NA,TRBV19,16,few,TGTGCCAGTAGTATGTCAGCCCAATCCCTTTTCTATGGCTACACCTTC,CASSMSAQSLFYGYTF
TRBJ1-5,NA,TRBV6-2/TRBV6-3,17,few,TGTGCCAGCAGTTACTCTGTCTCGACAGCCGACATTCAGCCCCAGCATTTT,CASSYSVSTADIQPQHF
TRBJ2-1,TRBD1,TRBV19,16,NA,TGTGCCAGTAGTACTCAGGGGGCCGTCTCCTACAATGAGCAGTTCTTC,CASSTQGAVSYNEQFF
TRBJ2-1,NA,TRBV4-2,14,NA,TGTGCCAGCAGCCAGGGTACTAGTGAAGATGAGCAGTTCTTC,CASSQGTSEDEQFF
TRBJ2-7,TRBD1,TRBV29-1,14,once,TGCAGCGTTGATCCCGGACAGGGGTCCCACGAGCAGTACTTC,CSVDPGQGSHEQYF
TRBJ2-5,NA,TRBV11-2,11,NA,TGTGCCAGCAGGGCCATGGGGACCCAGTACTTC,CASRAMGTQYF
TRBJ1-1,NA,TRBV6-5,12,once,TGTGCCAGCTCTGGGCGGAACACTGAAGCTTTCTTT,CASSGRNTEAFF